Below, 26 T cell receptor beta chains from the same sample are listed, as sequenced in a study of T cell responses to AZD1222 COVID-19 vaccine. The repertoire was sequenced with immunoSEQ multiplex PCR; TCRdb's copy has only in-frame clones and lacks some. The table records more than 110,000 clones, almost 90% of them present only once. Sample: peripheral blood, taken on day 0 of AZD1222 vaccination. The source is an adult in good health.

The V and J genes are TRBV6-2 or TRBV6-3 and TRBJ1-1; D unclear. V lost 3 bases, J lost 1 base, and 18 bases lay in between. This CDR3 contains 17 residues. Germline V gene sequence: CDR1 MNHEY, CDR2 SVGEGT. The chain's CDR3 is CASSYNPDSRRNTEAFF. The CDR3 DNA reads TGTGCCAGCAGTTATAATCCGGACTCTAGGCGGAACACTGAAGCTTTCTTT.

The chain combines TRBV7-9 with TRBJ2-3; TRBD1 is a possible D gene (5 bases). CDR3 length equals 15 residues. V was cut by 4 bases and J by 4 bases, with 15 bases left in between. Germline CDR1 is SEHNR and CDR2 is FQNEAQ (reference sequence). CDR3 sequence: CASSSYGLGADTQYF. As DNA, the CDR3 is TGTGCCAGCAGCTCCTACGGATTAGGGGCAGATACGCAGTATTTT.

The rearrangement joins TRBV30 to TRBJ1-1; 9 bases align to TRBD1. The CDR3 loop spans 12 amino acids. Per the germline V gene, CDR1 is GTSNPN and CDR2 is SVGIG (reference sequence). CDR3: CAGHRGRTEAFF. The CDR3 nucleotides are TGTGCGGGGCACAGGGGGCGAACTGAAGCTTTCTTT.

This chain uses TRBV5-1 with TRBJ1-2, with D possibly TRBD1 on 5 matching bases. The CDR3 is 14 residues long. The V gene's germline CDR1 is SGHRS and CDR2 YFSETQ. V was clipped by 4 bases and J by 5 bases, with 15 bases between them. The CDR3 region is CASSPGDFPYGYTF. CDR3 DNA sequence: TGCGCCAGCAGCCCGGGGGACTTCCCTTATGGCTACACCTTC.

The V gene is TRBV30, the J gene TRBJ2-3; TRBD2 agrees at 8 bases. Germline loops: CDR1 GTSNPN, CDR2 SVGIG (reference sequence). V shed 1 base, J shed 1 base, and the junction held 4 bases outside the gene matches. The CDR3 is 15 amino acids. In DNA, the CDR3 is TGTGCCTGGAGTGCCGGGACTAGAGGCACAGATACGCAGTATTTT. Translation: CAWSAGTRGTDTQYF.

This clone showed up just once. The chain links TRBV3-1 (or the pseudogene TRBV3-2) to TRBJ1-2; D ambiguous. Trimming stripped 0 bases from V and 8 bases from J, with 10 bases between. This CDR3 contains 13 residues. Germline V gene sequence: CDR1 LGHDT, CDR2 YNNKEL (reference sequence). CDR3 residues: CASSQDLTGGYTF. The CDR3, as DNA: TGTGCCAGCAGCCAAGATTTGACTGGGGGCTACACCTTC.

The genes are TRBV5-4 and TRBJ2-1, with unresolved D. Germline values: CDR1 SGHNT, CDR2 YYREEE (reference sequence). The CDR3 extends over 13 amino acids. V was clipped by 0 bases and J by 8 bases, with 9 bases between them. The CDR3 nucleotides are TGTGCCAGCAGCTTGGCGACTTTCGATGAGCAGTTCTTC. Its translation is CASSLATFDEQFF.

In DNA, the CDR3 is TGTGCCAGTAGTCGTAGAAACTATGGCTACACCTTC. Translated: CASSRRNYGYTF. The V and J genes are TRBV19 and TRBJ1-2; D unresolved. The ends were cut back, 5 bases at V and 2 bases at J, with 6 bases in the middle. This CDR3 comprises 12 residues. Germline V lookup: CDR1 LNHDA, CDR2 SQIVND (reference sequence).

The chain is built from TRBV20-1 and TRBJ1-3; the D is unclear. This CDR3 has 11 residues. Trimming removed 8 bases at V and 4 bases at J, with 9 bases between. The germline V gene has CDR1 DFQATT and CDR2 SNEGSKA (reference sequence). CDR3: CSIKTGNTIYF. CDR3 bases: TGCAGTATCAAAACCGGAAACACCATATATTTT.

The chain is built from TRBV5-4 and TRBJ2-7, with D uncertain. Germline assignment: CDR1 SGHNT and CDR2 YYREEE (reference sequence). This CDR3 spans 13 amino acids. V shed 1 base and J shed 0 bases, with 5 bases lying between them. The chain's CDR3 is CASSLFGSYEQYF. The DNA for the CDR3 is TGTGCCAGCAGCTTGTTCGGCTCCTACGAGCAGTACTTC.

V and J are TRBV20-1 and TRBJ1-3; no firm D call. Germline V gene data show CDR1 as DFQATT and CDR2 as SNEGSKA (reference sequence). The CDR3 is 12 residues long. Trimming cost V 4 bases and J 4 bases, with 8 bases left between them. The CDR3 coding sequence is TGCAGTGCTACTGAGAGAGGAAACACCATATATTTT. It encodes CSATERGNTIYF.

The CDR3 DNA is TGTGCCAGCAGCCAATCCGCCTTCGGGTTGGGTGGAAACACCATATATTTT. Encoded protein: CASSQSAFGLGGNTIYF. The chain joins TRBV3-1 (or the pseudogene TRBV3-2) to TRBJ1-3; D remains unclear. The CDR3 loop spans 17 amino acids. V lost 2 bases and J lost 3, with 17 bases in between. CDR1 and CDR2 from the germline V gene are LGHDT and YNNKEL (reference sequence).

The chain employs TRBV2 and TRBJ1-6, with TRBD1 as a possible D gene (6 bases). Germline V gives CDR1 SNHLY, CDR2 FYNNEI. Trimming took off 6 bases at V and 4 bases at J, with 10 bases between the two ends. This CDR3 has 14 residues. CDR3 nucleotides: TGTGCCAGCAGGGAGGACAGATATAATTCACCCCTCCACTTT. It is translated as CASREDRYNSPLHF.

The rearrangement links TRBV4-2 to TRBJ1-6; 7 bases map to TRBD1. The CDR3 contains 16 residues. V shed 4 bases and J 7 bases; nucleotides not matched to a gene: 10. Per germline, CDR1 LGHNA and CDR2 YNFKEQ. CDR3 residues: CASSRQGGTVNSPLHF. The CDR3 DNA is TGTGCCAGCAGCCGCCAAGGCGGGACAGTAAATTCACCCCTCCACTTT.

This chain uses TRBV12-3 or TRBV12-4 with TRBJ2-1; D uncertain. This CDR3 region has 11 residues. V was cut by 5 bases and J by 4 bases, with 3 bases left in between. CDR3 DNA sequence: TGTGCCAGCAGTGATTACAATGAGCAGTTCTTC. It translates to CASSDYNEQFF.

The chain couples TRBV20-1 to TRBJ2-3, with D perhaps TRBD2 (5 bases). With 3 bases removed from V and 0 bases from J, the gap between germline ends came to 16 bases. Germline lookup yields CDR1 DFQATT and CDR2 SNEGSKA (reference sequence). This CDR3 has 16 residues. The DNA for the CDR3 is TGCAGTGCTAGTTCCACCGCGGGTCAGAGCACAGATACGCAGTATTTT. This translates into CSASSTAGQSTDTQYF.

The rearrangement links TRBV7-2 to TRBJ2-3, with no clear D. The CDR3 consists of 14 residues. Between the trimmed V and J ends, which lost 6 bases and 0 bases, there was a span of 10 bases. Germline V gene data show CDR1 as SGHTA and CDR2 as FQGNSA. CDR3 DNA: TGTGCCAGCAGAAGCCCTACTAGCACAGATACGCAGTATTTT. Residues: CASRSPTSTDTQYF. Full variable domain (rest looked up from reference TRBV7-2 and TRBJ2-3): GAGVSQSPSNKVTEKGKDVELRCDPISGHTALYWYRQSLGQGLEFLIYFQGNSAPDKSGLPSDRFSAERTGGSVSTLTIQRTQQEDSAVYLCASRSPTSTDTQYFGPGTRLTVL.

This chain uses TRBV5-8 with TRBJ1-1, with TRBD1 matching 9 bases. Losses at the gene ends were 4 bases for V and 5 bases for J; bases not matched to a gene: 9. The CDR3 loop spans 15 amino acids. CDR1 and CDR2 (germline): SGHTS, YDEGEE. CDR3 region: CASSPLQGAGTEAFF. The CDR3 bases are TGTGCCAGCAGCCCCCTACAGGGGGCGGGGACTGAAGCTTTCTTT.

The chain joins TRBV7-8 to TRBJ2-3, with 8 bases identical to TRBD2. The ends lost 8 bases at V and 0 bases at J; junction bases unmatched: 4. The length of the CDR3 is 14 residues. From germline, CDR1 is SGHVS and CDR2 FQNEAQ. The CDR3 spells CASYTSGSTDTQYF. CDR3 sequence (DNA): TGTGCCAGCTACACTAGCGGAAGCACAGATACGCAGTATTTT.

The chain is built from TRBV4-3 and TRBJ2-6; 7 bases map to TRBD2. Germline CDR1 and CDR2: LGHNA and YSLEER. With 1 base clipped from V and 0 bases from J, the junction kept 6 bases outside the gene matches. The CDR3 runs to 18 residues. CDR3 loop: CASSQGEAGVSGANVLTF. The CDR3 coding sequence is TGCGCCAGCAGCCAAGGGGAGGCGGGGGTCTCTGGGGCCAACGTCCTGACTTTC.

This clone was observed a single time. The chain links TRBV12-1 to TRBJ2-1; TRBD2, the table's D call, was not compared with the DNA. TRBV12-1 is recorded as a pseudogene. The CDR3 is 14 amino acids. Written as DNA, the CDR3 is TGTGCCAGCAGCTCCCGGGACTTATTGAATGAGCAGTTCTTC. Protein sequence: CASSSRDLLNEQFF.

This clone came up a few times. The chain joins TRBV11-2 to TRBJ1-1, with 8 positions matching TRBD1. The CDR3 consists of 13 residues. Germline V CDR1 and CDR2: SGHAT, FQNNGV. V lost 2 bases and J lost 7; bases outside the gene matches: 3. In DNA form, the CDR3 reads TGTGCCAGCAGCTTAAGACAGGGGCTTGAAGCTTTCTTT. Translating it yields CASSLRQGLEAFF.

The rearrangement uses TRBV6-5 and TRBJ2-1; 8 positions match TRBD2. V trimming: 0 bases; J trimming: 8 bases; junction bases outside the gene matches: 3. Germline CDR1 MNHEY, CDR2 SVGAGI. This CDR3 is built from 14 residues. The CDR3: CASSYSATSDEQFF. The CDR3, as DNA: TGTGCCAGCAGTTACTCGGCGACTAGCGATGAGCAGTTCTTC.

This rearrangement joins TRBV4-2 to TRBJ1-1; D remains unclear. The V gene lost 1 base and the J gene lost 3 bases, with 9 bases spanning the gap. This CDR3 contains 14 residues. Germline V gene lookup returns CDR1 LGHNA and CDR2 YNFKEQ. CDR3 nucleotides: TGTGCCAGCAGCCAAGCGGCAGAGTACACTGAAGCTTTCTTT. It encodes CASSQAAEYTEAFF.

The chain links TRBV19 to TRBJ1-5; TRBD1 might be the D (6 bases). Trimming stripped 7 bases from V and 5 bases from J, with 15 bases between. CDR1 is LNHDA, CDR2 SQIVND, per germline (reference sequence). The CDR3 extends over 14 amino acids. CDR3 in DNA: TGTGCCAGTACCGAAGGGGGTCATTATCAGCCCCAGCATTTT. Translated, it gives CASTEGGHYQPQHF.

The chain couples TRBV7-2 to TRBJ1-2, with 8 bases that match TRBD1. Germline values: CDR1 SGHTA, CDR2 FQGNSA. The trim removed 7 bases at V and 8 bases at J, leaving 15 bases unmatched. CDR3 length equals 15 residues. CDR3 in amino acids: CASTTGSMNRGGYTF. The CDR3 DNA sequence: TGTGCCAGCACCACCGGTTCTATGAACAGGGGGGGCTACACCTTC. Looking up the rest from reference TRBV7-2 and TRBJ1-2 gives the full variable domain: GAGVSQSPSNKVTEKGKDVELRCDPISGHTALYWYRQSLGQGLEFLIYFQGNSAPDKSGLPSDRFSAERTGGSVSTLTIQRTQQEDSAVYLCASTTGSMNRGGYTFGSGTRLTVV.